This TCR beta chain came from a study of blood T cell repertoires in COVID-19. As for the study in general: COVID-19 samples, acute and convalescent, were from the United States, Italy and Spain. Sources were T cells, B-cell-depleted T cells, or PBMCs; the material itself was cDNA or gDNA.

Ages ranged from about 18 to 89 years, with residence in about two dozen US areas. Self-reported history from a screening survey and questionnaire set each donor's cohort. Only in-frame clones appear in the TCRdb table, and some are missing; sequencing was by immunoSEQ multiplex PCR. The sample lists about 140,000 clones, roughly four fifths occurring once. This CDR3 has 15 residues. Trimming took 4 bases from V and 4 from J; bases not matched to a gene: 2. Germline CDR1 and CDR2: MGHRA and YSYEKL. This chain connects TRBV4-1 to TRBJ1-5; 12 bases match TRBD1. The specimen sequenced was PBMCs or T cells enriched from blood (not recorded which). The clonotype was recovered from a woman aged 45 to 65 with acute COVID-19. The CDR3 is CASSPGQGANQPQHF. CDR3 DNA: TGCGCCAGCAGCCCGGGACAGGGGGCAAATCAGCCCCAGCATTTT.